Below, 22 T cell receptor beta chains from the same sample are listed, as sequenced in a study of Graves' ophthalmopathy and Graves' hyperthyroidism. For repertoire sequencing, the TCR beta CDR3 regions were amplified from RNA transcripts. First-round RT-PCR used HTBI primers; second-round multiplex PCR followed. Each CDR3 protein gets one entry after TCRdb re-called the multiplex PCR reads with MiXCR. The top ten clones hold 2.5% to 3.5% of a sample with hundreds of thousands of distinct CDR3 sequences, about two fifths of them seen once. Sample: peripheral blood. The receptors originated from an adult man with Graves' ophthalmopathy.

This chain uses TRBV7-7 with TRBJ1-4; 10 bases are shared with TRBD1. CDR1 and CDR2 (germline): SSHAT, FNYEAQ (reference sequence). V was pared by 6 bases and J by 8 bases, with 6 bases of the junction left unmatched. The CDR3 runs to 14 residues. The CDR3 loop reads CASRSGQGMEKLFF. The CDR3 coding sequence is TGTGCCAGCAGATCGGGACAGGGGATGGAAAAACTGTTTTTT.

This clonotype was counted a few times. The chain couples TRBV5-8 to TRBJ2-7, with D unclear. CDR1 and CDR2 from the germline V gene are SGHTS and YDEGEE. CDR3 length equals 15 residues. Trimming cost V 4 bases and J 6 bases, with 20 bases left between them. The CDR3 DNA reads as TGTGCCAGCAGCGAGGTAGGCAGGAGATTGGGCGAGCAGTACTTC. As protein: CASSEVGRRLGEQYF. The full variable domain, its missing parts supplied by reference TRBV5-8 and TRBJ2-7, is EAGVTQSPTHLIKTRGQQATLRCSPISGHTSVYWYQQALGLGLQFLLWYDEGEERNRGNFPPRFSGRQFPNYSSELNVNALELEDSALYLCASSEVGRRLGEQYFGPGTRLTVT.

Remarks on this clonotype: At one end the junction does not follow the germline gene, possibly because of a read error. The chain couples TRBV7-8 to TRBJ1-5, with TRBD1 matching 7 bases. In germline, CDR1 is SGHVS, CDR2 FQNEAQ. This CDR3 spans 15 amino acids. The CDR3 DNA is TGTGCCGGCACCGCGGCAGGGGGGCTATGGCAGCACCAGCATTTT. Translating it yields CAGTAAGGLWQHQHF.

The chain employs TRBV11-1 and TRBJ1-1, with D maybe TRBD1 (5 bases). CDR3 length: 15 residues. Per germline, CDR1 SGHAT and CDR2 FQDESV (reference sequence). V lost 1 base to trimming and J lost 4 bases, with 13 bases between them. As DNA, the CDR3 is TGTGCCAGCAGCTTAGTTGGGCAGGGCGTCACTGAAGCTTTCTTT. Protein sequence: CASSLVGQGVTEAFF.

This clonotype showed up many times. The genes are TRBV19 and TRBJ1-2, with a tentative D call TRBD1 (5 bases). V was trimmed by 9 bases and J by 1 base, leaving 15 bases between them. CDR1 and CDR2 (germline): LNHDA, SQIVND (reference sequence). CDR3 length equals 14 residues. The CDR3, as DNA: TGTGCCAGCCGGGACCAAGGCCGTAACTATGGCTACACCTTC. It is translated as CASRDQGRNYGYTF.

The chain employs TRBV30 and TRBJ2-7; a weak D match, TRBD1 (6 bases). V was cut by 8 bases and J by 3 bases, with 14 bases left in between. The CDR3 spans 12 residues. Per germline, CDR1 GTSNPN and CDR2 SVGIG (reference sequence). For the CDR3, the DNA is TGTGCCCTAAACAGGGAGAGCTACGAGCAGTACTTC. Translating gives CALNRESYEQYF.

A remark on this clonotype: A read error may produce the germline difference seen at one junction end. The rearrangement uses TRBV2 and TRBJ1-1, with D unclear. The CDR3 length is 12 residues. Germline V gene lookup returns CDR1 SNHLY and CDR2 FYNNEI. CDR3 DNA sequence: TGCGCCAGCAGCCTGGAGGTGGGTGAAGCTTTCTTT. Residues: CASSLEVGEAFF.

This clonotype has at least ten counts. The chain links TRBV29-1 to TRBJ1-1; D call uncertain. This CDR3 region has 12 residues. V lost 8 bases and J 5 bases, leaving 15 bases between the germline ends. Germline values: CDR1 SQVTM, CDR2 ANQGSEA. Written as DNA, the CDR3 is TGCAGCTTTCGAATGGGAGAAACTGAAGCTTTCTTT. This gives the protein CSFRMGETEAFF.

The rearrangement uses TRBV24-1 and TRBJ2-5; D possibly matches TRBD1 or TRBD2 (5 bases each). Trimming stripped 2 bases from V and 2 bases from J, with 11 bases between. CDR1 is KGHDR and CDR2 is SFDVKD in the germline V gene. The CDR3 totals 15 residues. The CDR3 sequence is CATSDSGTQQETQYF. The CDR3 DNA follows: TGTGCCACCAGTGATTCCGGGACGCAACAAGAGACCCAGTACTTC.

In this sample, this clonotype turned up a few times. This chain joins TRBV28 and TRBJ2-7; 9 nucleotides agree with TRBD2. The J segment lost 3 bases and the V segment lost 5 bases, leaving 8 bases of the junction unmatched. The CDR3 is made up of 15 amino acids. The germline CDR1 and CDR2 sequences are MDHEN and SYDVKM. The CDR3 here is CASSQSGTSIYEQYF. As DNA, the CDR3 is TGTGCCAGCAGTCAGTCCGGGACTAGCATCTACGAGCAGTACTTC.

This clonotype was recorded a few times. The chain recombines TRBV5-6 with TRBJ1-4; D gene uncertain. V was shortened by 5 bases and J by 7 bases, with 15 bases between the two germline ends. This CDR3 region has 14 residues. Germline V gene lookup returns CDR1 SGHDT and CDR2 YYEEEE. The CDR3 reads CASRPGFRGEKLFF. CDR3 sequence (DNA): TGTGCCAGCAGACCAGGCTTCCGAGGTGAAAAACTGTTTTTT. The entire variable domain, with the rest obtained from reference TRBV5-6 and TRBJ1-4, is as follows: DAGVTQSPTHLIKTRGQQVTLRCSPKSGHDTVSWYQQALGQGPQFIFQYYEEEERQRGNFPDRFSGHQFPNYSSELNVNALLLGDSALYLCASRPGFRGEKLFFGSGTQLSVL.

In this sample, this clonotype turned up many times. CDR3 bases: TGCAGTGCTAACAGGGGTTACGAGCAGTACTTC. Translated, it gives CSANRGYEQYF. The V and J genes are TRBV20-1 and TRBJ2-7; 7 bases match TRBD1. V lost 4 bases and J lost 4; bases outside the gene matches: 1. From germline, CDR1 is DFQATT and CDR2 SNEGSKA (reference sequence). CDR3 length equals 11 residues.

The chain couples TRBV2 to TRBJ1-2, with 9 nucleotides matching TRBD1. The J segment lost 4 bases and the V segment lost 3 bases, leaving 3 bases of the junction unmatched. Germline CDR1 SNHLY, CDR2 FYNNEI. The CDR3 has 14 amino acids. CDR3 residues: CASSETGGVYGYTF. The CDR3 DNA sequence: TGTGCCAGCAGTGAGACAGGGGGGGTCTATGGCTACACCTTC.

A word on this clonotype: Sequence at one end of the junction differs from germline and may be a read error. This sequence joins TRBV7-2 and TRBJ2-7; 15 positions match TRBD2. The germline CDR1 and CDR2 sequences are SGHTA and FQGNSA. This CDR3 contains 17 residues. CDR3 DNA sequence: TGTGCCAGCGGCTTGGGGACTAGCGGGAGGATCCCCTACGAGCAGTACTTC. It translates to CASGLGTSGRIPYEQYF. Filled out from reference TRBV7-2 and TRBJ2-7, the complete variable domain reads GAGVSQSPSNKVTEKGKDVELRCDPISGHTALYWYRQSLGQGLEFLIYFQGNSAPDKSGLPSDRFSAERTGGSVSTLTIQRTQQEDSAVYLCASGLGTSGRIPYEQYFGPGTRLTVT.

The CDR3, as DNA: TGTGCCAGCAGCTTAGCGGCACAGTTTAATGAAAAACTGTTTTTT. Translated: CASSLAAQFNEKLFF. V and J are TRBV7-9 and TRBJ1-4; D remains unclear. Germline V lookup: CDR1 SEHNR, CDR2 FQNEAQ (reference sequence). This CDR3 contains 15 residues. The V gene lost 0 bases and the J gene lost 4 bases, with 9 bases spanning the gap.

This clonotype was seen at least ten times. One end of the junction fails to match germline, which may point to a read error. The chain employs TRBV5-1 and TRBJ1-5; D gene uncertain. Germline loops: CDR1 SGHRS, CDR2 YFSETQ. The CDR3 loop spans 14 amino acids. CDR3: CASSLAGGNQPQHF. In DNA form, the CDR3 reads TGTGCCAGCAGCTTAGCAGGAGGCAATCAGCCCCAGCATTTT.

This rearrangement joins TRBV25-1 to TRBJ1-2, with no clear D. From germline, CDR1 is MGHDK and CDR2 SYGVNS. This CDR3 has 17 amino acids. Deletions cut 1 base from V and 0 bases from J, with 15 bases between. As DNA, the CDR3 is TGTGCCAGCAGTGAATGGGCCAGTAGCTCCCCTAACTATGGCTACACCTTC. This gives the protein CASSEWASSSPNYGYTF.

This clonotype was seen a handful of times. The chain uses TRBV5-1 and TRBJ2-2; D not resolved. V gave up 0 bases and J gave up 2 bases, with 11 bases separating them. Germline lookup yields CDR1 SGHRS and CDR2 YFSETQ. This CDR3 spans 16 amino acids. CDR3 loop: CASSLEVPLNTGELFF. CDR3 in DNA: TGCGCCAGCAGCTTGGAAGTACCTCTCAACACCGGGGAGCTGTTTTTT.

This chain connects TRBV7-9 to TRBJ2-2, with TRBD2 matching over 8 bases. CDR1 SEHNR and CDR2 FQNEAQ come from the germline V gene (reference sequence). The CDR3 has 14 amino acids. Trimming at V came to 5 bases and at J to 7 bases, leaving 6 bases not matched to a gene. CDR3 loop: CASSTTGTSGELFF. For the CDR3, the DNA is TGTGCCAGCAGCACGACCGGGACTAGCGGGGAGCTGTTTTTT. The full variable domain, rest sourced from reference TRBV7-9 and TRBJ2-2, is DTGVSQNPRHKITKRGQNVTFRCDPISEHNRLYWYRQTLGQGPEFLTYFQNEAQLEKSRLLSDRFSAERPKGSFSTLEIQRTEQGDSAMYLCASSTTGTSGELFFGEGSRLTVL.

The chain recombines TRBV6-1 with TRBJ1-1, with 7 bases that match TRBD1. Unmatched junction bases numbered 11, after V lost 7 bases and J lost 9 bases. The CDR3 spans 13 residues. Germline CDR1 is MNHNS and CDR2 is SASEGT. The DNA for the CDR3 is TGTGCCAGCATCGACCCAGGGGGTACTAAAGCTTTCTTT. It is translated as CASIDPGGTKAFF.

This clonotype appeared a few times. This rearrangement joins TRBV30 to TRBJ2-6; 8 nucleotides match TRBD1. Germline assignment: CDR1 GTSNPN and CDR2 SVGIG (reference sequence). This CDR3 comprises 15 residues. The trim removed 8 bases at V and 1 base at J, leaving 7 bases unmatched. CDR3 nucleotide sequence: TGTGCCCACGGACAGGGAGATTCTGGGGCCAACGTCCTGACTTTC. Its translation is CAHGQGDSGANVLTF. Drawing the rest from reference TRBV30 and TRBJ2-6, the complete variable domain is SQTIHQWPATLVQPVGSPLSLECTVEGTSNPNLYWYRQAAGRGLQLLFYSVGIGQISSEVPQNLSASRPQDRQFILSSKKLLLSDSGFYLCAHGQGDSGANVLTFGAGSRLTVL.

This clonotype was seen a handful of times. The chain combines TRBV2 with TRBJ2-7; 10 bases are a match to TRBD2. The J call may not be correct, given that the DNA end is closer to TRBJ2-1. The CDR3 totals 16 residues. The germline V gene encodes CDR1 SNHLY and CDR2 FYNNEI. CDR3 nucleotides: TGTGCCAGCAGTGCTCCTAGCGGGGGCGCCTACAATGAGCAGTTCTTC. Translated, it gives CASSAPSGGAYNEQFF.